One and the same sample provided the 18 T cell receptor beta chains below, sequenced in a study of technical replicates of blood from a handful of donors. TCRdb's table, derived via immunoSEQ multiplex PCR, lists solely in-frame clones and lacks some. The sample lists approximately 44,000 clones, around 96% occurring once. The specimen sequenced was T cells isolated from PBMCs. The receptor source for this set is a human donor in good health.

The chain has TRBV5-8 and TRBJ2-7; D is unresolved. The ends were cut back, 0 bases at V and 4 bases at J, with 20 bases in the middle. Germline values: CDR1 SGHTS, CDR2 YDEGEE. CDR3 size: 17 residues. The CDR3 protein is CASSLGGAGSDPYEQYF. CDR3 DNA sequence: TGTGCCAGCAGCTTGGGAGGCGCCGGTTCCGATCCTTACGAGCAGTACTTC.

The chain employs TRBV6-5 and TRBJ2-3; 11 positions match TRBD2. In germline, CDR1 is MNHEY, CDR2 SVGAGI. The CDR3 totals 16 residues. Losses at the gene ends were 4 bases for V and 2 bases for J; bases not matched to a gene: 5. The CDR3 here is CASSFPGLAVTDTQYF. For the CDR3, the DNA is TGTGCCAGCAGTTTCCCGGGACTAGCGGTCACAGATACGCAGTATTTT.

V is TRBV5-6 and J is TRBJ2-7; 15 bases fit TRBD2. Looked up from germline, CDR1 is SGHDT and CDR2 is YYEEEE. The ends lost 4 bases at V and 5 bases at J; junction bases unmatched: 7. The CDR3 runs 16 residues. In DNA, the CDR3 is TGTGCCAGCAGCCCCCGGACTAGCGGGAGGGCCAACGAGCAGTACTTC. It specifies CASSPRTSGRANEQYF.

The rearrangement joins TRBV28 to TRBJ1-3; D perhaps matches TRBD1 (5 bases). Germline CDR1 reads MDHEN; CDR2 reads SYDVKM. This CDR3 has 14 residues. V shed 6 bases and J shed 3 bases, with 12 bases lying between them. For the CDR3, the DNA is TGTGCCAGCAGGTCAGGGTATTTTGGAAACACCATATATTTT. It translates to CASRSGYFGNTIYF.

This chain links TRBV4-3 with TRBJ2-3, with D unresolved. The germline V gene encodes CDR1 LGHNA and CDR2 YSLEER. This CDR3 spans 13 amino acids. Trimming removed 1 base at V and 2 bases at J, with 4 bases between. CDR3 residues: CASSQAFTDTQYF. DNA for the CDR3: TGCGCCAGCAGCCAAGCTTTCACAGATACGCAGTATTTT.

The rearrangement links TRBV27 to TRBJ1-5, with 9 bases aligning to TRBD1. This CDR3 comprises 14 residues. V lost 6 bases to trimming and J lost 6 bases; unmatched junction nucleotides: 6. Germline CDR1 is MNHEY and CDR2 is SMNVEV (reference sequence). The CDR3: CASSLTGGVQPQHF. As DNA, the CDR3 is TGTGCCAGCAGCCTAACAGGGGGCGTTCAGCCCCAGCATTTT.

The rearrangement uses TRBV6-1 and TRBJ1-1; D may be TRBD1 (5 bases). CDR1 is MNHNS and CDR2 is SASEGT in the germline V gene. The CDR3 runs to 14 residues. Between the trimmed V and J ends, which lost 2 bases and 4 bases, there was a span of 11 bases. As DNA, the CDR3 is TGTGCCAGCAGTGAACTGTCAGGGCTCACTGAAGCTTTCTTT. It specifies CASSELSGLTEAFF.

The chain is built from TRBV13 and TRBJ2-3; 8 bases align to TRBD1. Germline values: CDR1 PRHDT, CDR2 FYEKMQ (reference sequence). Trimming removed 3 bases from V and 2 bases from J; junction bases left unmatched: 4. CDR3 length equals 15 residues. The CDR3 spells CASSFRDRLTDTQYF. The CDR3 DNA sequence: TGTGCCAGCAGCTTCCGGGACAGGCTCACAGATACGCAGTATTTT.

The V gene is TRBV7-2, the J gene TRBJ2-1; 11 positions match TRBD1. The V segment lost 3 bases and the J segment 10 bases; nucleotides outside the gene matches: 8. Germline CDR1 reads SGHTA; CDR2 reads FQGNSA. The CDR3 totals 15 residues. The CDR3 here is CASSFGTGGPWEQFF. The CDR3 DNA sequence: TGTGCCAGCAGCTTTGGGACAGGGGGACCTTGGGAGCAGTTCTTC.

The genes are TRBV7-7 and TRBJ2-5, with D possibly matching TRBD1 (6 bases). V dropped 6 bases and J dropped 2 bases, with 10 bases sitting between them. The CDR3 is 13 residues long. CDR1 and CDR2 from the germline V gene are SSHAT and FNYEAQ (reference sequence). CDR3 coding DNA: TGTGCCAGCAGTTCCCAGGGGCAAGAGACCCAGTACTTC. It yields the protein CASSSQGQETQYF.

This chain uses TRBV13 with TRBJ2-5, with 9 bases aligning to TRBD1. Trimming cost V 2 bases and J 3 bases; bases outside gene matches: 1. The CDR3 is 14 amino acids. Germline CDR1 is PRHDT and CDR2 is FYEKMQ (reference sequence). The CDR3 spells CASSLWDREETQYF. CDR3 in DNA: TGTGCCAGCAGCTTATGGGACAGGGAAGAGACCCAGTACTTC.

This clone has only one observation. The chain recombines TRBV6-6 with TRBJ1-2, with 7 nucleotides matching TRBD1. The germline V gene encodes CDR1 MNHNY and CDR2 SVGAGI (reference sequence). V was clipped by 4 bases and J by 7 bases; unmatched bases: 9. The CDR3 contains 14 residues. The CDR3 sequence is CASSSRTGGSGYTF. The CDR3 bases are TGTGCCAGCAGTTCGAGGACAGGAGGAAGTGGCTACACCTTC.

The J gene is TRBJ2-1, the V gene TRBV4-2; 7 positions match TRBD2. V was clipped by 1 base and J by 5 bases; unmatched bases: 2. This CDR3 spans 14 amino acids. CDR1 and CDR2 (germline): LGHNA, YNFKEQ. The chain's CDR3 is CASSQGAGDNEQFF. Here the CDR3 DNA reads TGTGCCAGCAGCCAAGGGGCGGGAGACAATGAGCAGTTCTTC.

This clone was counted once. V gene TRBV7-2 combines with J gene TRBJ2-7; tentatively, D is TRBD1 (6 bases). The CDR3 extends over 15 amino acids. V was cut by 5 bases and J by 4 bases, with 18 bases left in between. The germline V gene encodes CDR1 SGHTA and CDR2 FQGNSA. This CDR3 reads CASSPSTGNGYEQYF. CDR3 nucleotide sequence: TGTGCCAGCAGCCCTTCGACAGGTAATGGGTACGAGCAGTACTTC.

V gene TRBV2 combines with J gene TRBJ2-2; 12 nucleotides align to TRBD2. The V gene end was trimmed by 6 bases and the J gene end by 4 bases; junction bases not matched to a gene: 6. CDR1 and CDR2 (germline): SNHLY, FYNNEI. The CDR3 has 16 amino acids. CDR3: CASRLAGGKGTGELFF. The CDR3 DNA reads as TGTGCCAGCAGGCTAGCGGGAGGGAAGGGCACCGGGGAGCTGTTTTTT.

This rearrangement joins TRBV30 to TRBJ2-2, with 13 nucleotides matching TRBD2. The germline gives CDR1 GTSNPN, CDR2 SVGIG (reference sequence). There are 14 residues in the CDR3. V lost 6 bases to trimming and J lost 6 bases; unmatched junction nucleotides: 4. Here the CDR3 reads CACGLAGVSGELFF. DNA of the CDR3: TGTGCCTGTGGACTAGCGGGAGTTTCCGGGGAGCTGTTTTTT.

This chain connects TRBV9 to TRBJ2-7, with 9 bases aligning to TRBD1. The CDR3 sequence is 14 residues long. CDR1 and CDR2 from the germline V gene are SGDLS and YYNGEE. V gave up 4 bases and J gave up 3 bases; unmatched junction bases: 5. The CDR3 protein is CASSLQGADYEQYF. CDR3 in DNA: TGTGCCAGCAGCCTACAGGGGGCTGACTACGAGCAGTACTTC. The whole variable domain, remainder taken from reference TRBV9 and TRBJ2-7, is DSGVTQTPKHLITATGQRVTLRCSPRSGDLSVYWYQQSLDQGLQFLIQYYNGEERAKGNILERFSAQQFPDLHSELNLSSLELGDSALYFCASSLQGADYEQYFGPGTRLTVT.

This clone was seen once. CDR3 sequence: CASRGTGAEAFF. The DNA for the CDR3 is TGTGCCAGCAGAGGGACAGGGGCTGAAGCTTTCTTT. The J gene is TRBJ1-1, the V gene TRBV21-1; the table names TRBD1, a call not compared with the DNA. TRBV21-1 is a listed pseudogene. The CDR3 loop spans 12 amino acids.